A selection of T cell receptor beta chains follows, all from one sample in a study of control samples from healthy donors and cancer patients. Clones were sequenced by immunoSEQ multiplex PCR, and TCRdb holds only the in-frame ones, with some missing. This sample's table has roughly 190,000 clones. Material: blood. These receptors all come from a woman aged 25 to 39 in good health. Each CDR3 is given with its conserved first and last residue. Fields, in order: D gene, J gene, V gene, CDR3 DNA, CDR3 protein. The D gene is left open where the match is weak.

d_call: .; j_call: TRBJ2-5; v_call: TRBV28; cdr3_nt: TGTGCCAGCAGTGTCATTTGGAAAAAAGAGACCCAGTACTTC; cdr3_aa: CASSVIWKKETQYF
d_call: TRBD2; j_call: TRBJ2-1; v_call: TRBV28; cdr3_nt: TGTGCCAGCAGTGGGCGGGGGAGTTACAATGAGCAGTTCTTC; cdr3_aa: CASSGRGSYNEQFF
d_call: .; j_call: TRBJ1-1; v_call: TRBV7-8; cdr3_nt: TGTGCCAGCAGCGAACAGGGTTTGGAGATGAACACTGAAGCTTTCTTT; cdr3_aa: CASSEQGLEMNTEAFF
d_call: .; j_call: TRBJ2-1; v_call: TRBV5-1; cdr3_nt: TGCGCCAGCAGCCCCTGGACAGATGCCTACAATGAGCAGTTCTTC; cdr3_aa: CASSPWTDAYNEQFF
d_call: .; j_call: TRBJ1-1; v_call: TRBV5-1; cdr3_nt: TGCGCCAGCAGCACTGCAAGGGGAATTAGGGACACTGAAGCTTTCTTT; cdr3_aa: CASSTARGIRDTEAFF
d_call: .; j_call: TRBJ1-5; v_call: TRBV5-1; cdr3_nt: TGCGCCAGCAGCTTGGGAACCGGGCAGGGTCAGCCCCAGCATTTT; cdr3_aa: CASSLGTGQGQPQHF
d_call: .; j_call: TRBJ1-2; v_call: TRBV29-1; cdr3_nt: TGCAGCGTCCTGAGCAATTATGGCTACACCTTC; cdr3_aa: CSVLSNYGYTF
d_call: .; j_call: TRBJ1-1; v_call: TRBV6-5; cdr3_nt: TGTGCCAGCAGTTACTCGATCGGGGACACTGAAGCTTTCTTT; cdr3_aa: CASSYSIGDTEAFF
d_call: .; j_call: TRBJ1-1; v_call: TRBV4-2; cdr3_nt: TGTGCCAGCAGCCAAGATTACAGGAACACTGAAGCTTTCTTT; cdr3_aa: CASSQDYRNTEAFF
d_call: .; j_call: TRBJ1-2; v_call: TRBV19; cdr3_nt: TGTGCCAGTAGTATAGATCGGAGACTTAACTATGGCTACACCTTC; cdr3_aa: CASSIDRRLNYGYTF
d_call: .; j_call: TRBJ1-3; v_call: TRBV18; cdr3_nt: TGTGCCAGCTCACCAAAGGGGTCGCGTGGAAACACCATATATTTT; cdr3_aa: CASSPKGSRGNTIYF
d_call: .; j_call: TRBJ2-7; v_call: TRBV3-1/TRBV3-2; cdr3_nt: TGTGCCAGCAGCCAGGCCCTCTACTACGAGCAGTACTTC; cdr3_aa: CASSQALYYEQYF
d_call: .; j_call: TRBJ1-1; v_call: TRBV9; cdr3_nt: TGTGCCAGCAGCGGTGGTCGGTCGGTTGAAGCTTTCTTT; cdr3_aa: CASSGGRSVEAFF
d_call: .; j_call: TRBJ1-5; v_call: TRBV6-6; cdr3_nt: TGTGCCAGCAAAGAAGGACTACAGGGAGCAAATCAGCCCCAGCATTTT; cdr3_aa: CASKEGLQGANQPQHF
d_call: .; j_call: TRBJ1-5; v_call: TRBV7-2; cdr3_nt: TGTGCCAGCAGCTCCCAGGGGTTCGGGCAGCCCCAGCATTTT; cdr3_aa: CASSSQGFGQPQHF
d_call: .; j_call: TRBJ2-4; v_call: TRBV11-3; cdr3_nt: TGTGCCAGCAGCTTAGGGGGGGCGAACATTCAGTACTTC; cdr3_aa: CASSLGGANIQYF
d_call: .; j_call: TRBJ2-2; v_call: TRBV28; cdr3_nt: TGTGCCAGCGGAACAGGGTCGTACACCGGGGAGCTGTTTTTT; cdr3_aa: CASGTGSYTGELFF
d_call: .; j_call: TRBJ2-1; v_call: TRBV5-1; cdr3_nt: TGCGCCAGCAGCTTGGACGATACTGAGCAGTTCTTC; cdr3_aa: CASSLDDTEQFF
d_call: .; j_call: TRBJ1-1; v_call: TRBV7-6; cdr3_nt: TGTGCCAGCAGCTTTGAGCTACGGACTGAAGCTTTCTTT; cdr3_aa: CASSFELRTEAFF
d_call: .; j_call: TRBJ2-7; v_call: TRBV4-1; cdr3_nt: TGCGCCAGCAGCTTCCGTCGGGGCTACGAGCAGTACTTC; cdr3_aa: CASSFRRGYEQYF
d_call: .; j_call: TRBJ1-1; v_call: TRBV28; cdr3_nt: TGTGCCAGCAGTTTATTATCCGGGAACACTGAAGCTTTCTTT; cdr3_aa: CASSLLSGNTEAFF
d_call: .; j_call: TRBJ1-1; v_call: TRBV27; cdr3_nt: TGTGCCAGCAGTTTAACGTTTTGGCGGATGAACACTGAAGCTTTCTTT; cdr3_aa: CASSLTFWRMNTEAFF
d_call: .; j_call: TRBJ2-7; v_call: TRBV6-6; cdr3_nt: TGTGCCAGCAGTTTTCTAGAAGAGCAGTACTTC; cdr3_aa: CASSFLEEQYF
d_call: TRBD2; j_call: TRBJ2-5; v_call: TRBV9; cdr3_nt: TGTGCCAGCAGCGCGACTAGCTTATATATTGAGACCCAGTACTTC; cdr3_aa: CASSATSLYIETQYF
d_call: .; j_call: TRBJ2-4; v_call: TRBV6-5; cdr3_nt: TGTGCCAGCAGTTACTACGGGGGTGGCATTCAGTACTTC; cdr3_aa: CASSYYGGGIQYF
d_call: .; j_call: TRBJ1-5; v_call: TRBV4-1; cdr3_nt: TGCGCCAGCAGCCAAGGGTGGAATCAGCCCCAGCATTTT; cdr3_aa: CASSQGWNQPQHF
d_call: .; j_call: TRBJ2-1; v_call: TRBV9; cdr3_nt: TGTGCCAGCAGCGTACAGACAGGCCGCTCCTACAATGAGCAGTTCTTC; cdr3_aa: CASSVQTGRSYNEQFF
d_call: .; j_call: TRBJ1-2; v_call: TRBV18; cdr3_nt: TGTGCCAGCTCACCCGACGCACAGGGAGCGGAGGGCTACACCTTC; cdr3_aa: CASSPDAQGAEGYTF
d_call: .; j_call: TRBJ1-3; v_call: TRBV6-1; cdr3_nt: TGTGCCAGCCGTGTTCTTTTACGGGGATCTGGAAACACCATATATTTT; cdr3_aa: CASRVLLRGSGNTIYF
d_call: .; j_call: TRBJ2-1; v_call: TRBV29-1; cdr3_nt: TGCAGCGTTCGAATCAGTGAGCAGTTCTTC; cdr3_aa: CSVRISEQFF
d_call: TRBD1; j_call: TRBJ1-1; v_call: TRBV6-5; cdr3_nt: TGTGCCAGCAGTTACGACAGGGTAGGCACTGAAGCTTTCTTT; cdr3_aa: CASSYDRVGTEAFF
d_call: TRBD1; j_call: TRBJ1-2; v_call: TRBV18; cdr3_nt: TGTGCCAGCTCACCCTTCGCGGACAGGGAGGCCTTTGGCTACACCTTC; cdr3_aa: CASSPFADREAFGYTF
d_call: TRBD1; j_call: TRBJ1-2; v_call: TRBV9; cdr3_nt: TGTGCCAGCTTGGGACAGGGCAGGGGAAGGGGCTATGGCTACACCTTC; cdr3_aa: CASLGQGRGRGYGYTF
d_call: .; j_call: TRBJ1-6; v_call: TRBV29-1; cdr3_nt: TGCAGCTGTCGGAGTTCCTATAATTCACCCCTCCACTTT; cdr3_aa: CSCRSSYNSPLHF
d_call: TRBD1; j_call: TRBJ2-5; v_call: TRBV24-1; cdr3_nt: TGTGCCACCAGTGACTTCGGACAGGAGGCCACCCAGTACTTC; cdr3_aa: CATSDFGQEATQYF
d_call: .; j_call: TRBJ1-2; v_call: TRBV30; cdr3_nt: TGTGCCTGGAGATGGGCTGACGGTGGCTACACCTTC; cdr3_aa: CAWRWADGGYTF
d_call: .; j_call: TRBJ1-5; v_call: TRBV7-8; cdr3_nt: TGTGCCAGCAGCGTAGCTTCAGGCAATCAGCCCCAGCATTTT; cdr3_aa: CASSVASGNQPQHF
d_call: .; j_call: TRBJ2-6; v_call: TRBV2; cdr3_nt: TGTGCCAGCAGTGAACCTATGCGATGGGACAGGGCCAACGTCCTGACTTTC; cdr3_aa: CASSEPMRWDRANVLTF
d_call: .; j_call: TRBJ2-7; v_call: TRBV7-9; cdr3_nt: TGTGCCAGCAGCTTAGAGGCCAGGGGGGACTACGAGCAGTACTTC; cdr3_aa: CASSLEARGDYEQYF
d_call: .; j_call: TRBJ1-1; v_call: TRBV18; cdr3_nt: TGTGCCAGCTCACCGCTTGCTTTGGCACGGGCGGTCAAGGACACTGAAGCTTTCTTT; cdr3_aa: CASSPLALARAVKDTEAFF
d_call: TRBD1; j_call: TRBJ1-4; v_call: TRBV5-1; cdr3_nt: TGCGCCAGCAGCTTGAGGGACAGGGGTGAAAAACTGTTTTTT; cdr3_aa: CASSLRDRGEKLFF
d_call: TRBD1; j_call: TRBJ1-2; v_call: TRBV5-1; cdr3_nt: TGCGCCAGCAGCCTCGTTCGGGACAGTAACTATGGCTACACCTTC; cdr3_aa: CASSLVRDSNYGYTF
d_call: .; j_call: TRBJ1-6; v_call: TRBV19; cdr3_nt: TGTGCCAGTAGAATCGGCCAGGGCGGGCGTTCACCCCTCCACTTT; cdr3_aa: CASRIGQGGRSPLHF
d_call: .; j_call: TRBJ1-4; v_call: TRBV5-1; cdr3_nt: TGCGCCAGCAGCTTGGGGACGAGAACAACTAATGAAAAACTGTTTTTT; cdr3_aa: CASSLGTRTTNEKLFF
d_call: TRBD1; j_call: TRBJ1-6; v_call: TRBV19; cdr3_nt: TGTGCCAGTAAACCGGGACAGGGGGCGAATTCACCCCTCCACTTT; cdr3_aa: CASKPGQGANSPLHF
d_call: TRBD1; j_call: TRBJ1-1; v_call: TRBV10-3; cdr3_nt: TGTGCCACCCACACCGGGACAGGGATAACTGAAGCTTTCTTT; cdr3_aa: CATHTGTGITEAFF
d_call: TRBD1; j_call: TRBJ1-1; v_call: TRBV5-1; cdr3_nt: TGCGCCAGCAGCTTGGATCCCCAATCGACAGGGGTGAACACTGAAGCTTTCTTT; cdr3_aa: CASSLDPQSTGVNTEAFF
d_call: .; j_call: TRBJ1-6; v_call: TRBV2; cdr3_nt: TGTGCCAGCAGTCCGGGGCGGGGAGGCACTAATTCACCCCTCCACTTT; cdr3_aa: CASSPGRGGTNSPLHF
d_call: .; j_call: TRBJ1-6; v_call: TRBV2; cdr3_nt: TGTGCCAGCAGTGAAATCGGGATGGGAAATTCACCCCTCCACTTT; cdr3_aa: CASSEIGMGNSPLHF
d_call: .; j_call: TRBJ1-2; v_call: TRBV12-3/TRBV12-4; cdr3_nt: TGTGCCAGCAATCTGGGAGGGTATGGCTACACCTTC; cdr3_aa: CASNLGGYGYTF
d_call: .; j_call: TRBJ2-7; v_call: TRBV28; cdr3_nt: TGTGCCAGCAGTTCCATTTCCTACGAGCAGTACTTC; cdr3_aa: CASSSISYEQYF
d_call: .; j_call: TRBJ1-2; v_call: TRBV4-1; cdr3_nt: TGCGCCAGCAGCCAAGCCCAGGGATCTAACTATGGCTACACCTTC; cdr3_aa: CASSQAQGSNYGYTF
d_call: TRBD2; j_call: TRBJ2-3; v_call: TRBV19; cdr3_nt: TGTGCCAGTACCATCGGAACTAGCGGGGGGGCCACGCAGTATTTT; cdr3_aa: CASTIGTSGGATQYF